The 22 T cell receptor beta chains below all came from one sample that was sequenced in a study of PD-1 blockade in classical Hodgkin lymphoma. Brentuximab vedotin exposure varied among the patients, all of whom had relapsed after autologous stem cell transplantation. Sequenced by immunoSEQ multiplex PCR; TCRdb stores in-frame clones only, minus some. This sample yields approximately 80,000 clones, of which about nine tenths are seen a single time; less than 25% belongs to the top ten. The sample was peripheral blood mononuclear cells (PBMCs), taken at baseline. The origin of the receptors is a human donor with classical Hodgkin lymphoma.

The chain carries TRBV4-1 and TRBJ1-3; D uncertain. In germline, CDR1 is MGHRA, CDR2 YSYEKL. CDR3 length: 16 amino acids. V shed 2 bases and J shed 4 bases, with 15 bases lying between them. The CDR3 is CASSQTAAELGNTIYF. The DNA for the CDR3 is TGCGCCAGCAGCCAAACGGCCGCCGAACTAGGAAACACCATATATTTT.

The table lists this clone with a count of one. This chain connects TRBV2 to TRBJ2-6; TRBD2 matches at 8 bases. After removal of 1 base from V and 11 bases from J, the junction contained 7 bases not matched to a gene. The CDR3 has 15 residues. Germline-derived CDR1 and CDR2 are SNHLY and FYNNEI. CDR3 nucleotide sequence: TGTGCCAGCAGTGAAGTAGCGGGATATCTTTACGTCCTGACTTTC. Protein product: CASSEVAGYLYVLTF. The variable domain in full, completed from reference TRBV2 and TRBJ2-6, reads EPEVTQTPSHQVTQMGQEVILRCVPISNHLYFYWYRQILGQKVEFLVSFYNNEISEKSEIFDDQFSVERPDGSNFTLKIRSTKLEDSAMYFCASSEVAGYLYVLTFGAGSRLTVL.

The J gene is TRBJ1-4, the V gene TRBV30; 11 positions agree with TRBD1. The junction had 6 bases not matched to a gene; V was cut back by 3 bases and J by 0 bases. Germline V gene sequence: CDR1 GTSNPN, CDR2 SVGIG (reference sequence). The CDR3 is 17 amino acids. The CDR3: CAWRLDRGLATNEKLFF. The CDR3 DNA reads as TGTGCCTGGAGATTGGACAGGGGGCTGGCAACTAATGAAAAACTGTTTTTT. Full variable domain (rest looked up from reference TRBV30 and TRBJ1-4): SQTIHQWPATLVQPVGSPLSLECTVEGTSNPNLYWYRQAAGRGLQLLFYSVGIGQISSEVPQNLSASRPQDRQFILSSKKLLLSDSGFYLCAWRLDRGLATNEKLFFGSGTQLSVL.

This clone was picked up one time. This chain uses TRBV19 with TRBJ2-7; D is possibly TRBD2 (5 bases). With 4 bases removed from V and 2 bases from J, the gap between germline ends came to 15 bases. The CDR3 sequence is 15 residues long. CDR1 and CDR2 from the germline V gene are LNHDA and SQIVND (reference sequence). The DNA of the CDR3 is TGTGCCAGTAGTAACCTCTTGAGCGGCACCTACGAGCAGTACTTC. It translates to CASSNLLSGTYEQYF.

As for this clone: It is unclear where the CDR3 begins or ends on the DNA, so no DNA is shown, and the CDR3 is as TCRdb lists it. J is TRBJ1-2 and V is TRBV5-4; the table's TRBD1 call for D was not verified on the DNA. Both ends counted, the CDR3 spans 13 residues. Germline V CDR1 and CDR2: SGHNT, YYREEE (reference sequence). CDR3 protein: CASSFGTGSFHTF.

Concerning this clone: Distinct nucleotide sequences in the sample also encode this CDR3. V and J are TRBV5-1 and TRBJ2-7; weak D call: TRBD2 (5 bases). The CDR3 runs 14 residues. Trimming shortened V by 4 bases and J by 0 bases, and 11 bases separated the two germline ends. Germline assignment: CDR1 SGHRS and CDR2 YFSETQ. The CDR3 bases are TGCGCCAGCAGCCCTTCCGGGATCTCCTACGAGCAGTACTTC. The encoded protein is CASSPSGISYEQYF.

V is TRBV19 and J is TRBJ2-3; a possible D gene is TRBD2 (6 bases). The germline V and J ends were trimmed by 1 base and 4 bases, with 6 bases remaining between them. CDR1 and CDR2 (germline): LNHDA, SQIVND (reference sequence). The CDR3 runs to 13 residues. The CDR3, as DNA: TGTGCCAGTAGTATAGGGGAGGCAGATACGCAGTATTTT. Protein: CASSIGEADTQYF. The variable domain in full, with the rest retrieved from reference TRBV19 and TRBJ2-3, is DGGITQSPKYLFRKEGQNVTLSCEQNLNHDAMYWYRQDPGQGLRLIYYSQIVNDFQKGDIAEGYSVSREKKESFPLTVTSAQKNPTAFYLCASSIGEADTQYFGPGTRLTVL.

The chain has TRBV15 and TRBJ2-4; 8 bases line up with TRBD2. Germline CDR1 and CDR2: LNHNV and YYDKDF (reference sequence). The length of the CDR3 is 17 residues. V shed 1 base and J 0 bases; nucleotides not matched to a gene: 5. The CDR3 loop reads CATSRGLREAAKNIQYF. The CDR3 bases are TGTGCCACCAGCAGAGGCTTGCGGGAGGCAGCCAAAAACATTCAGTACTTC.

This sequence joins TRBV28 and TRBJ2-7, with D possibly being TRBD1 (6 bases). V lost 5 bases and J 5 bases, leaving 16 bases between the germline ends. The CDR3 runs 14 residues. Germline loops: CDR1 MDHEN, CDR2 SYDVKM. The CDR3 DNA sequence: TGTGCCAGCAGTCCACTAGGGGGTATCCACGAGCAGTACTTC. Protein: CASSPLGGIHEQYF. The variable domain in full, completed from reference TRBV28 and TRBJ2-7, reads DVKVTQSSRYLVKRTGEKVFLECVQDMDHENMFWYRQDPGLGLRLIYFSYDVKMKEKGDIPEGYSVSREKKERFSLILESASTNQTSMYLCASSPLGGIHEQYFGPGTRLTVT.

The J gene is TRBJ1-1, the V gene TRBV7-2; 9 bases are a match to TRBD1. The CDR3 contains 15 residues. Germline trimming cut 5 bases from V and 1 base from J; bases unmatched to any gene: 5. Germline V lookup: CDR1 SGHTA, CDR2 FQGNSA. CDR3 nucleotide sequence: TGTGCCAGCAGCGCCGGGACAGGGACGAACACTGAAGCTTTCTTT. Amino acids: CASSAGTGTNTEAFF.

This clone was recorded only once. The DNA for the CDR3 is TGTGCCTGGGGTACCAATCAGGGGGAGACCCAGTACTTC. This translates into CAWGTNQGETQYF. The chain combines TRBV30 with TRBJ2-5, with D maybe TRBD1 (6 bases). Germline V lookup: CDR1 GTSNPN, CDR2 SVGIG (reference sequence). Trimming took 5 bases from V and 5 from J, leaving 15 bases between them. CDR3 length equals 13 residues.

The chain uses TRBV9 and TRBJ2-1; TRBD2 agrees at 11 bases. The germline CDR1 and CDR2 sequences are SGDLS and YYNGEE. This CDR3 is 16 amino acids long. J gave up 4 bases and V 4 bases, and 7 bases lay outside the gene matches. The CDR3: CASSPRLAGSYNEQFF. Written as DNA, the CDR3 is TGTGCCAGCAGCCCCCGACTAGCGGGATCATACAATGAGCAGTTCTTC.

The CDR3 sequence is CASRTGTGGNEQFF. In nucleotides, the CDR3 is TGTGCCAGCAGAACCGGGACAGGGGGCAATGAGCAGTTCTTC. This chain links TRBV6-5 with TRBJ2-1; TRBD1 aligns across 11 bases. This CDR3 spans 14 amino acids. CDR1 and CDR2 from the germline V gene are MNHEY and SVGAGI. With V trimmed by 6 bases and J by 6 bases, 4 bases remained unmatched.

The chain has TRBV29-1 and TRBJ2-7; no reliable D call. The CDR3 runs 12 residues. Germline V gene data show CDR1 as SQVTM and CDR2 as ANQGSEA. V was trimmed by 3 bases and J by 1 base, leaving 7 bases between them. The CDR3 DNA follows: TGCAGCGTTGATGCCGGATCCTACGAGCAGTACTTC. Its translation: CSVDAGSYEQYF.

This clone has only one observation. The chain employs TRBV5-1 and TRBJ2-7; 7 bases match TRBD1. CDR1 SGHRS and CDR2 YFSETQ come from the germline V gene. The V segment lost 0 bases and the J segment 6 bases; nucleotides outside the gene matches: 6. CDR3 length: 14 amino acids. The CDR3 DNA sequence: TGCGCCAGCAGCTTGGTCGGACAGGTACTCGAGCAGTACTTC. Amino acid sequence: CASSLVGQVLEQYF. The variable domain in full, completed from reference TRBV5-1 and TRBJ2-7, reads KAGVTQTPRYLIKTRGQQVTLSCSPISGHRSVSWYQQTPGQGLQFLFEYFSETQRNKGNFPGRFSGRQFSNSRSEMNVSTLELGDSALYLCASSLVGQVLEQYFGPGTRLTVT.

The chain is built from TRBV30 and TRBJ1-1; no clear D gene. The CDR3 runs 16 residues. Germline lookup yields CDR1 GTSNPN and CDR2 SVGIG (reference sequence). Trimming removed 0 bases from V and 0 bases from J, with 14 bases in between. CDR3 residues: CAWSVFVRVMNTEAFF. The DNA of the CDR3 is TGTGCCTGGAGTGTATTTGTGCGAGTGATGAACACTGAAGCTTTCTTT.

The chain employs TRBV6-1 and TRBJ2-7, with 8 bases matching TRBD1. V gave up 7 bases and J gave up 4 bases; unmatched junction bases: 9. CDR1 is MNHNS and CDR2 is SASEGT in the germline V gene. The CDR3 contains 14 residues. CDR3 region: CASTIGTGEYEQYF. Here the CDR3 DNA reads TGTGCCAGCACCATCGGGACAGGAGAATACGAGCAGTACTTC.

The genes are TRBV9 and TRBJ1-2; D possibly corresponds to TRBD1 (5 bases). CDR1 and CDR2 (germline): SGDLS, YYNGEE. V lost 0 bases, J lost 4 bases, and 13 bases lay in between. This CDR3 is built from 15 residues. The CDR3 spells CASSVAGPGFYGYTF. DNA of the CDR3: TGTGCCAGCAGCGTAGCGGGACCGGGGTTCTATGGCTACACCTTC.

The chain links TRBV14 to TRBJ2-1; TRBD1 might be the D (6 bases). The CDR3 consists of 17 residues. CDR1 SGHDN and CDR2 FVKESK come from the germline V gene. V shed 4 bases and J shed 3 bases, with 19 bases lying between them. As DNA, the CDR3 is TGTGCCAGCAGCCCGTTAAGAAGACAGGCCCACTACAATGAGCAGTTCTTC. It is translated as CASSPLRRQAHYNEQFF. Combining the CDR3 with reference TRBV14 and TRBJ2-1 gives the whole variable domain EAGVTQFPSHSVIEKGQTVTLRCDPISGHDNLYWYRRVMGKEIKFLLHFVKESKQDESGMPNNRFLAERTGGTYSTLKVQPAELEDSGVYFCASSPLRRQAHYNEQFFGPGTRLTVL.

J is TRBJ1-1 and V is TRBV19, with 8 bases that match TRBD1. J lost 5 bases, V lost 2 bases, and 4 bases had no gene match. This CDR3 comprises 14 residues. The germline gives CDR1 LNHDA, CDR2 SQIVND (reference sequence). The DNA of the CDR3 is TGTGCCAGTAGTATACAGGGGGCAGGGACTGAAGCTTTCTTT. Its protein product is CASSIQGAGTEAFF. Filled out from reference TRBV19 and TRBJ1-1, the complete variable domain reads DGGITQSPKYLFRKEGQNVTLSCEQNLNHDAMYWYRQDPGQGLRLIYYSQIVNDFQKGDIAEGYSVSREKKESFPLTVTSAQKNPTAFYLCASSIQGAGTEAFFGQGTRLTVV.

The chain's CDR3 is CASSPGFSYEQYF. The DNA of the CDR3 is TGTGCCAGCTCACCCGGGTTTTCCTACGAGCAGTACTTC. This chain joins TRBV18 and TRBJ2-7; D remains unclear. Trimming pared 3 bases from V and 1 base from J, leaving 7 bases between. CDR3 size: 13 residues. Germline CDR1 is KGHSH and CDR2 is LQKENI.

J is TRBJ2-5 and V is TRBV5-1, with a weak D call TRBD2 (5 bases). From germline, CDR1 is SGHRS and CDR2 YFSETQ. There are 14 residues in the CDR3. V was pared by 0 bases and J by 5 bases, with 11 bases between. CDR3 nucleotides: TGCGCCAGCAGCTTGGATGAGGGATTGGAGACCCAGTACTTC. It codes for CASSLDEGLETQYF.